A single T cell receptor (beta chain) is shown here with its context. This clone showed up just a few times. There is no known antigen for this receptor. No base quality values were provided; no much bigger clone lies one nucleotide off. Focal radiation therapy combined with CTLA-4 blockade (ipilimumab) was tested in patients with chemo-refractory metastatic non-small-cell lung cancer. The record originates from a study of radiotherapy plus CTLA-4 blockade in lung cancer (dated 2018 in TCRdb). Broadly, across the study: Objective responses occurred in about 20% of enrolled patients, and approximately 34% achieved disease control. Study-wide conclusions, independent of this receptor: Increased serum interferon-beta after radiation, together with early dynamic changes in blood T cell clones, were reported to be the strongest predictors of response. After treatment with radiotherapy and ipilimumab, TCR clones that originated in tumors expanded in peripheral blood.

Library generation was performed with the immunoSEQ multiplex PCR assay. TCRdb retrieved this table from immuneACCESS and kept in-frame rearrangements only. Not all clones are present; in checked studies, unresolved V genes account for under half, and no reason is known for the remainder. The sample table records roughly 120,000 clones; about four fifths of these occur just once. 5% to 5.5% of the sample rests with the top ten. CDR3 length: 13 amino acids, cysteine to phenylalanine. The sequence is cut down to CDR3 DNA, 39 bases in frame from base 1. CDR1 and CDR2, looked up from the germline V gene (reference sequence), are MNHNY and SVGAGI. Trimming costs V 6 bases and J 6 bases, and their ends lie 14 bases apart.

This clonotype was sampled from a human donor with non-small cell lung cancer who had a partial response to radiotherapy plus ipilimumab. The chain was built from TRBV6-6 and TRBJ1-1, with a weak D call of TRBD1 (5 bases match). This sample comprised peripheral blood, obtained from a patient treated with radiotherapy plus ipilimumab. Here is the DNA: TGTGCCAGCAGCCCATCGCCGGGGGCTGAAGCTTTCTTT. This encodes CASSPSPGAEAFF.